This TCR beta chain comes out of a study of T cell responses to AZD1222 COVID-19 vaccine. General study points: Unmutated variant regions are reportedly the target of nearly half of TCRs that are spike-specific. Repertoires were obtained only post-peak T cell response.

Clones were read by immunoSEQ multiplex PCR, and TCRdb kept only the in-frame ones, dropping some. The data show around 140,000 clones, about 92% seen once. The CDR3 extends over 14 amino acids. With 8 bases clipped from V and 4 bases from J, the junction kept 7 bases outside the gene matches. CDR1 LNHDA and CDR2 SQIVND come from the germline V gene (reference sequence). As to this clone: Its antigen is not known.

The sequencing here drew on peripheral blood, taken after recovery from COVID-19. The V and J genes are TRBV19 and TRBJ2-5; 10 bases fit TRBD1. The source of this sequence is an adult who had recovered from COVID-19. As DNA, the CDR3 is TGTGCCAGTCGTCCCGGGACAGGGGTAGAGACCCAGTACTTC. This gives the protein CASRPGTGVETQYF.